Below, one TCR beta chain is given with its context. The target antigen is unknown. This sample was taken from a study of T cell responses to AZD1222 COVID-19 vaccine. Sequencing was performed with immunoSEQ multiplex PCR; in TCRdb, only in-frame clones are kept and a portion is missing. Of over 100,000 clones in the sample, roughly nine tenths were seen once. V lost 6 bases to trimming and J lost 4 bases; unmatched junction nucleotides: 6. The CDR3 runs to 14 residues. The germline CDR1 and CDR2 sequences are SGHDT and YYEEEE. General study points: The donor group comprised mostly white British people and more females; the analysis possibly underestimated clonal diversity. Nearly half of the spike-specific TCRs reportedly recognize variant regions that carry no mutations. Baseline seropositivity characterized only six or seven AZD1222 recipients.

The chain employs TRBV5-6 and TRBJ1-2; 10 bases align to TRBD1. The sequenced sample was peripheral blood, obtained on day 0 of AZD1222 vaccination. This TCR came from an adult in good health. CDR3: CASTWTGGTYGYTF. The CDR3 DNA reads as TGTGCCAGCACTTGGACAGGGGGAACCTATGGCTACACCTTC.